This T cell receptor (beta chain) was found in a study of T cell responses to AZD1222 COVID-19 vaccine. Concerning this clone: One end of the junction varies from germline; a read error may be responsible.

The V gene's germline CDR1 is SNHLY and CDR2 FYNNEI. This CDR3 is 15 amino acids long. Produced via immunoSEQ multiplex PCR; TCRdb's table is partial and in-frame only. Among more than 150,000 clones listed, 92% were seen once. This receptor was identified in an adult who received the AZD1222 COVID-19 vaccine. The specimen comprised peripheral blood, sampled 28 days after the second AZD1222 dose. V usage is TRBV2 and J usage is TRBJ1-3, with D possibly TRBD1 on 6 matching bases. DNA for the CDR3: TGTGCCAGCAGAAATACAGGGTCCCCTGGAAATACCATATATTTT. This sequence encodes CASRNTGSPGNTIYF. Looking up the rest from reference TRBV2 and TRBJ1-3 gives the full variable domain: EPEVTQTPSHQVTQMGQEVILRCVPISNHLYFYWYRQILGQKVEFLVSFYNNEISEKSEIFDDQFSVERPDGSNFTLKIRSTKLEDSAMYFCASRNTGSPGNTIYFGEGSWLTVV.